The 28 T cell receptor beta chains below all came from one sample that was sequenced in a study of blood T cell repertoires in COVID-19. Profiling relied on immunoSEQ multiplex PCR, and the TCRdb table lists in-frame clones only, not all of them. The sample carries 200,000 or so clones, 80% to 85% recorded once. Sequences were obtained from peripheral blood. The receptor source for this set is a woman between 40 and 55 years old with acute or convalescent COVID-19.

This chain joins TRBV7-9 and TRBJ2-7, with TRBD2 as a possible D gene (5 bases). The CDR3 loop spans 15 amino acids. CDR1 and CDR2 (germline): SEHNR, FQNEAQ (reference sequence). With 2 bases removed from V and 4 bases from J, the gap between germline ends came to 15 bases. CDR3 nucleotides: TGTGCCAGCAGCTTAACCGGAGGCCAGACGTACGAGCAGTACTTC. Protein sequence: CASSLTGGQTYEQYF. The full variable domain, its missing parts supplied by reference TRBV7-9 and TRBJ2-7, is DTGVSQNPRHKITKRGQNVTFRCDPISEHNRLYWYRQTLGQGPEFLTYFQNEAQLEKSRLLSDRFSAERPKGSFSTLEIQRTEQGDSAMYLCASSLTGGQTYEQYFGPGTRLTVT.

CDR3 coding DNA: TGTGCCAGTAGTCGCCGACAGGGAAGCGGCGGTGAGCAGTTCTTC. This codes for CASSRRQGSGGEQFF. The chain uses TRBV19 and TRBJ2-1; 7 bases match TRBD1. CDR1 LNHDA and CDR2 SQIVND come from the germline V gene (reference sequence). The ends lost 5 bases at V and 9 bases at J; junction bases unmatched: 13. This CDR3 comprises 15 residues.

The rearrangement uses TRBV4-2 and TRBJ1-6; no reliable D call. Trimming left V 2 bases short and J 10 bases short, with 18 bases between. The CDR3 sequence is 16 residues long. Germline-derived CDR1 and CDR2 are LGHNA and YNFKEQ. The CDR3 protein is CASSQLQGGEMSPLHF. The CDR3 DNA reads TGTGCCAGCAGCCAACTCCAAGGCGGGGAGATGTCACCCCTCCACTTT.

This rearrangement joins TRBV7-9 to TRBJ1-6; 7 bases are a match to TRBD1. The CDR3 runs to 14 residues. Germline V CDR1 and CDR2: SEHNR, FQNEAQ (reference sequence). J was trimmed by 10 bases and V by 5 bases; bases with no gene match: 8. The CDR3 reads CASSVTGLGSPLHF. CDR3 nucleotides: TGTGCCAGCAGCGTGACAGGGCTGGGCTCACCCCTCCACTTT.

The chain uses TRBV9 and TRBJ1-6; 7 bases are a match to TRBD1. V was clipped by 4 bases and J by 3 bases; unmatched bases: 4. CDR1 and CDR2 (germline): SGDLS, YYNGEE. CDR3 length equals 15 residues. CDR3 sequence reads: CASSSRDSYNSPLHF. CDR3 bases: TGTGCCAGCAGCTCCCGGGACAGCTATAATTCACCCCTCCACTTT. Supplemented by reference TRBV9 and TRBJ1-6, the full variable domain reads DSGVTQTPKHLITATGQRVTLRCSPRSGDLSVYWYQQSLDQGLQFLIQYYNGEERAKGNILERFSAQQFPDLHSELNLSSLELGDSALYFCASSSRDSYNSPLHFGNGTRLTVT.

This clone was seen more than once but under ten times. The rearrangement uses TRBV19 and TRBJ1-4; D gene uncertain. CDR1 LNHDA and CDR2 SQIVND come from the germline V gene (reference sequence). CDR3 length: 13 amino acids. V lost 4 bases to trimming and J lost 5 bases, with 8 bases between them. The CDR3, as DNA: TGTGCCAGTAGTACGACCGGGAATGAAAAACTGTTTTTT. Amino acid sequence: CASSTTGNEKLFF.

The rearrangement uses TRBV6-1 and TRBJ2-6, with a possible D match to TRBD1 (5 bases). The germline CDR1 and CDR2 sequences are MNHNS and SASEGT. The CDR3 is 16 residues long. The V end was cut by 2 bases, the J end by 4 bases, with 12 bases between. CDR3 nucleotide sequence: TGTGCCAGCAGTGAAAACGCAGGGTCAGGGGCCAACGTCCTGACTTTC. It encodes CASSENAGSGANVLTF.

V usage is TRBV20-1 and J usage is TRBJ2-1; D may be TRBD1 (6 bases). Per germline, CDR1 DFQATT and CDR2 SNEGSKA (reference sequence). CDR3 size: 11 residues. V was clipped by 1 base and J by 10 bases, with 8 bases between them. The CDR3 region is CSARVDREQFF. The CDR3 bases are TGCAGTGCTAGAGTAGACAGGGAGCAGTTCTTC.

The rearrangement uses TRBV19 and TRBJ2-5, with D tentatively TRBD2 (5 bases). CDR1 is LNHDA and CDR2 is SQIVND in the germline V gene (reference sequence). CDR3 length: 14 residues. Trimming took 8 bases from V and 7 from J, leaving 20 bases between them. The CDR3 region has the DNA TGTGCCAGTGCCCAGACTCAAACCGCGGGGACCCAGTACTTC. It translates to CASAQTQTAGTQYF.

CDR3 nucleotide sequence: TGTGCCACCAGTGGGCAGGGGAGCGGCTACACCTTC. Encoded protein: CATSGQGSGYTF. The rearrangement links TRBV24-1 to TRBJ1-2; D perhaps matches TRBD1 (6 bases). V dropped 5 bases and J dropped 8 bases, with 11 bases sitting between them. CDR3 length equals 12 residues. Germline V CDR1 and CDR2: KGHDR, SFDVKD.

The V gene is TRBV19, the J gene TRBJ1-2, with D maybe TRBD1 (6 bases). Trimming removed 4 bases from V and 5 bases from J, with 23 bases in between. This CDR3 comprises 17 residues. From germline, CDR1 is LNHDA and CDR2 SQIVND (reference sequence). Here the CDR3 DNA reads TGTGCCAGTAGTACCATGATCCTGGGACATACGGAATATGGCTACACCTTC. Encoded protein: CASSTMILGHTEYGYTF.

This clone was observed a single time. V usage is TRBV28 and J usage is TRBJ2-5, with D maybe TRBD1 (6 bases). The V gene lost 6 bases and the J gene lost 6 bases, with 17 bases spanning the gap. From germline, CDR1 is MDHEN and CDR2 SYDVKM. CDR3 length equals 14 residues. The CDR3, as DNA: TGTGCCAGCAGCCCGGGACAACCCCTGAAGACCCAGTACTTC. Protein: CASSPGQPLKTQYF.

The chain has TRBV28 and TRBJ1-4, with a tentative D call TRBD1 (6 bases). V was trimmed by 7 bases and J by 6 bases, leaving 12 bases between them. Germline assignment: CDR1 MDHEN and CDR2 SYDVKM. CDR3 length: 13 residues. The CDR3 nucleotides read TGTGCCAGCATTGGACAGCCCCATGAAAAACTGTTTTTT. Translating it yields CASIGQPHEKLFF.

This chain uses TRBV6-5 with TRBJ2-2; D is uncertain. Germline V gene data show CDR1 as MNHEY and CDR2 as SVGAGI. There are 12 residues in the CDR3. Trimming pared 2 bases from V and 8 bases from J, leaving 6 bases between. CDR3 amino acids: CASSYTTGELFF. The CDR3 DNA reads as TGTGCCAGCAGTTACACGACAGGGGAGCTGTTTTTT.

This rearrangement joins TRBV9 to TRBJ2-2; 8 positions agree with TRBD1. The V segment lost 5 bases and the J segment 6 bases; nucleotides outside the gene matches: 12. CDR3 size: 16 residues. Germline-derived CDR1 and CDR2 are SGDLS and YYNGEE. The CDR3 reads CASRRTGGEGAGELFF. The CDR3 nucleotides read TGTGCCAGCAGGCGTACAGGGGGTGAAGGGGCCGGGGAGCTGTTTTTT.

The gene calls are TRBV6-1 and TRBJ2-7; 14 bases are a match to TRBD2. Trimming removed 0 bases from V and 3 bases from J; junction bases left unmatched: 13. This CDR3 contains 20 residues. Germline-derived CDR1 and CDR2 are MNHNS and SASEGT. CDR3 bases: TGTGCCAGCAGTGAAGCGGGTGCGGGACTAGCGGGAGATCGGTTCTACGAGCAGTACTTC. This encodes CASSEAGAGLAGDRFYEQYF.

The J gene is TRBJ1-4, the V gene TRBV6-5; 7 bases are a match to TRBD1. The CDR3 consists of 15 residues. The germline gives CDR1 MNHEY, CDR2 SVGAGI. The V and J ends lost 6 bases and 7 bases, in that order; junction bases with no gene match: 11. The CDR3 is CASSDTGAAAEKLFF. The CDR3, as DNA: TGTGCCAGCAGCGATACAGGGGCAGCTGCTGAAAAACTGTTTTTT.

This chain uses TRBV18 with TRBJ2-2; D not certain. CDR3 length: 11 residues. The V gene's germline CDR1 is KGHSH and CDR2 LQKENI. V lost 6 bases, J lost 5 bases, and 4 bases lay in between. DNA for the CDR3: TGTGCCAGCTCGCAGACCGGGGAGCTGTTTTTT. It codes for CASSQTGELFF.

V gene TRBV2 combines with J gene TRBJ1-5, with a weak D call TRBD1 (6 bases). Trimming took off 6 bases at V and 7 bases at J, with 22 bases between the two ends. The CDR3 is made up of 16 amino acids. CDR1 SNHLY and CDR2 FYNNEI come from the germline V gene. This CDR3 reads CASREQGGGFPQPQHF. The CDR3 DNA reads TGTGCCAGCAGAGAGCAGGGAGGGGGGTTCCCACAGCCCCAGCATTTT.

This clone was found a few times. The genes are TRBV27 and TRBJ1-1; possibly TRBD1 for D (5 bases). Germline V lookup: CDR1 MNHEY, CDR2 SMNVEV (reference sequence). The V end was cut by 3 bases, the J end by 8 bases, with 13 bases between. The CDR3 covers 13 residues. The chain's CDR3 is CASSFSISGEAFF. For the CDR3, the DNA is TGTGCCAGCAGTTTTTCGATCTCAGGGGAAGCTTTCTTT.

The chain recombines TRBV7-9 with TRBJ1-2, with D hard to call. V shed 5 bases and J shed 4 bases, with 5 bases lying between them. Per germline, CDR1 SEHNR and CDR2 FQNEAQ (reference sequence). The CDR3 runs to 11 residues. The CDR3 here is CASSPSYGYTF. CDR3 nucleotides: TGTGCCAGCAGCCCCTCCTATGGCTACACCTTC.

The rearrangement links TRBV4-2 to TRBJ1-6; TRBD1 matches at 8 bases. Per the germline V gene, CDR1 is LGHNA and CDR2 is YNFKEQ. CDR3 length: 16 residues. Trimming at V came to 3 bases and at J to 7 bases, leaving 8 bases not matched to a gene. CDR3 in amino acids: CASSHQQGGKNSPLHF. CDR3 in DNA: TGTGCCAGCAGCCACCAACAGGGGGGTAAGAATTCACCCCTCCACTTT.

V and J are TRBV6-5 and TRBJ1-1; the D gene is possibly TRBD1 (5 bases). The V gene's germline CDR1 is MNHEY and CDR2 SVGAGI. Trimming stripped 5 bases from V and 4 bases from J, with 17 bases between. The CDR3 is 15 amino acids. This CDR3 reads CASSRVSPGGTEAFF. The CDR3 nucleotides are TGTGCCAGCAGTCGGGTCTCCCCGGGGGGCACTGAAGCTTTCTTT.

The V and J genes are TRBV5-1 and TRBJ1-1, with D tentatively TRBD1 (6 bases). Deletions cut 7 bases from V and 3 bases from J, with 16 bases between. The germline V gene encodes CDR1 SGHRS and CDR2 YFSETQ. CDR3 length: 14 residues. The CDR3 DNA reads TGCGCCAGCCTTAGGGACGAGGGGGACACTGAAGCTTTCTTT. It codes for CASLRDEGDTEAFF.

The CDR3 nucleotides read TGCGCCAGCAGCTTGGGGGCGGGGATGTACCAAGAGACCCAGTACTTC. Protein sequence: CASSLGAGMYQETQYF. The V gene is TRBV5-1, the J gene TRBJ2-5, with D possibly being TRBD2 (6 bases). Looked up from germline, CDR1 is SGHRS and CDR2 is YFSETQ. Deletions cut 0 bases from V and 0 bases from J, with 12 bases between. The CDR3 totals 16 residues.

The chain employs TRBV10-1 and TRBJ2-1; 14 positions match TRBD2. V gave up 6 bases and J gave up 6 bases; unmatched junction bases: 4. The CDR3 spans 15 residues. From germline, CDR1 is WNHNN and CDR2 SYGVQD (reference sequence). The CDR3 reads CASSPGTSGSNEQFF. DNA of the CDR3: TGCGCCAGCAGCCCCGGGACTAGCGGGAGCAATGAGCAGTTCTTC.

The rearrangement joins TRBV19 to TRBJ1-2; TRBD1 might be the D (6 bases). The CDR3 spans 14 residues. V lost 6 bases and J lost 4, with 15 bases in between. CDR1 is LNHDA and CDR2 is SQIVND in the germline V gene (reference sequence). The CDR3 protein is CASSPTDRFYGYTF. CDR3 in DNA: TGTGCCAGTAGCCCTACAGACAGGTTCTATGGCTACACCTTC.

The chain carries TRBV7-8 and TRBJ1-1; TRBD1 matches 7 bases. The CDR3 contains 13 residues. V gave up 5 bases and J gave up 5 bases; unmatched junction bases: 5. Looked up from germline, CDR1 is SGHVS and CDR2 is FQNEAQ. DNA of the CDR3: TGTGCCAGCAGCAGGACAGGCGGTACTGAAGCTTTCTTT. Its protein product is CASSRTGGTEAFF. Drawing the rest from reference TRBV7-8 and TRBJ1-1, the complete variable domain is GAGVSQSPRYKVAKRGQDVALRCDPISGHVSLFWYQQALGQGPEFLTYFQNEAQLDKSGLPSDRFFAERPEGSVSTLKIQRTQQEDSAVYLCASSRTGGTEAFFGQGTRLTVV.